This entry features one T cell receptor (beta chain) sequence. Its binding antigen is unknown. No per-base quality is available; no much larger clone lies one base away. This record belongs to a study of molecular identifiers for immune sequencing clone quantification (dated by TCRdb to the late 2010s). Looking at the study overall: In a replicate experiment, RNA from approximately 22,000 or 94,000 naive CD8 T cells was split into five aliquots, four of which were sequenced. The study was a methods study using CD8 T cells to benchmark molecular-identifier clustering-based TCR repertoire sequencing (MIDCIRS) and TCR RNA copy counting. Study-wide conclusions, independent of this receptor: Spiked-in Jurkat TCR RNA equivalent to a single cell was reported to be detectable even among over 800,000 naive CD8 T cells. About 2.9 recovered TCR RNA copies per cell were obtained by modeling, versus about 9 by digital PCR, implying a capture efficiency of 30% to 35%. The naive libraries included spiked-in Jurkat TCR RNA (approximately 11 copies' worth), and this RNA is not part of the donor repertoire. Highly expanded clone sizes could be underestimated if identical TCR molecules share a barcode. When barcode sub-clustering was not used, chimeric consensus sequences inflated TCR diversity, with chimeras reaching as high as 47%. In CMV-specific effector cells, clones with more than 20 RNA copies contained over 98% of molecules, whereas in naive cells such clones contained under 1% of molecules.

The CDR3 measures 15 amino acids from cysteine to phenylalanine. Kept here is only the CDR3 DNA, which spans 45 bases and is read in frame from base 1. As encoded in the germline V gene, CDR1 is ENHRY while CDR2 is SYGVKD. V gives up 3 bases and J gives up 3 bases, and the segment between their germline ends measures 13 bases. Libraries of naive CD8 T cells were generated from roughly 21,000 to 960,000 sorted cells, with 10%, 30% or 50% of the purified RNA used. On a BD FACSAria II, naive CD8 T cells were FACS-sorted as CD8+CD4-CCR7+CD45RA+ and collected into RLT Plus buffer. Detection sensitivity was tested by spiking Jurkat RNA equal to ten or so TCR copies' worth into samples containing roughly 17,000-1,100,000 naive CD8 T cells. Enrichment of CD8 T cells was performed with RosetteSep CD8+ T Cell Enrichment Cocktail and Ficoll-Paque, after which ACK red cell lysis was carried out. Libraries were prepared through PCR. Sequencer: Illumina HiSeq 4000. Bulk TCR libraries were generated as previously described, with the TCR primers listed in Table S5 used. Purification of total RNA was performed with the Qiagen AllPrep DNA/RNA kit. Before analysis, reads from multiple sequencing runs of one library were combined. The paper's data handling went like this. Reads were retained only if their TCR constant sequence matched exactly, and those retained reads were trimmed to 150 nt and grouped according to their 12-nt molecular barcodes. Reads in each barcode group were sub-clustered using a 15% Levenshtein threshold, and a quality-weighted consensus sequence was built for each RNA molecule. Non-functional sequences were discarded, and so were lower-count sequences lying one edit away from another sequence. On the basis of fitting two negative binomial distributions, barcode sub-clusters with fewer than 20% of the maximum read count were discarded. TCRdb trimmed the raw reads at Q25, called clones with MiXCR and kept productive beta chains. For every CDR3 protein sequence, its rows merge into one entry that carries the most common genes and DNA. The V and J calls follow TCRdb's processing rather than the paper's. This sample gives about 640,000 distinct CDR3 sequences in total; around 20% of them show up just once. The ten largest account for around 0.9% of the sample.

The sequence joins TRBV10-3 to TRBJ2-3; a tentative D call is TRBD2 (6 bases match). The sequence was collected from a human donor in good health. Some libraries in this study had Jurkat cell RNA spiked in. Sequences were obtained from naive CD8+ T cells from blood, with Jurkat cell RNA spiked in. Sample cell subset or site, as interpreted from the label and publication: FACS-sorted CD8+CD4-CCR7+CD45RA+ naive T cells. CDR3 reads: CAISDRGILTDTQYF. The DNA is as follows: TGTGCCATCAGTGACCGCGGGATTTTGACAGATACGCAGTATTTT.